This T cell receptor beta chain was found in a study of T cells in Graves' hyperthyroidism and ophthalmopathy (dated by TCRdb to between 2018 and 2021). The study in broad terms: Peripheral blood was sampled at the time of initial diagnosis, prior to any treatment. To identify distinguishing TCR V-J signatures, a discovery cohort of roughly 100 patients was used, comprising 43 with Graves' ophthalmopathy and approximately 57 with stable Graves' hyperthyroidism. Prospective prediction of ophthalmopathy was tested in an independent validation cohort of some 20 hyperthyroidism patients and around 16 patients who later progressed to ophthalmopathy. The approximately 90 discovery patients were divided at random into training and test sets in a 7:3 ratio. The study also compared thyroid tissue and blood T-cell repertoires from about six Graves' hyperthyroidism patients. After blood sampling, hyperthyroidism patients were treated with methimazole at a starting dose of 30 mg daily, and ophthalmopathy patients were treated with high-dose intravenous methylprednisolone. TCR Vbeta CDR3 sequencing of roughly 140 peripheral blood samples (roughly 43 ophthalmopathy, 70 to 85 hyperthyroidism and approximately 17 progressor patients) is reported in the paper.

The CDR3, cysteine through phenylalanine, is 18 amino acids long. The retained sequence is limited to the CDR3, 54 bases, with the frame set at the first base. Cut back by 1 base and 0 bases, the V and J ends lie 17 bases apart. CDR1 and CDR2 were assigned from the germline V gene as SGHTA and FQGNSA. Hyperthyroidism patients were newly diagnosed, with disease duration under 2 months, and aged 18 to 65 years. Exclusion was applied to patients with uncontrolled infections, other autoimmune diseases, pregnancy or lactation. Diagnoses relied on clinical symptoms, serum thyroxine and TRAb, thyroid ultrasound and orbital computed tomography. Blood from progressor patients was drawn when they were first diagnosed with hyperthyroidism, before any ophthalmopathy symptoms appeared. PBMCs were isolated from 7.5 to 10 ml of fresh peripheral blood by Ficoll-Paque density gradient centrifugation. Progressor patients were first diagnosed with Graves' hyperthyroidism and then developed ophthalmopathy during follow-up. Total RNA was extracted with Trizol reagent, and quality was checked on an Agilent 2100 Bioanalyzer.

The TCR beta CDR3 regions were amplified from RNA transcripts. For the first round of RT-PCR on the TCR CDR3, the HTBI primer set was used together with the Qiagen OneStep RT-PCR kit. A second multiplex PCR round built the libraries, followed by size selection and purification. Paired-end sequencing of the libraries was performed with 100 bp reads on an Illumina HiSeq2000. Concerning the study's data processing: SOAPnuke was used to process the raw data, throwing out any read that contained adapters or uncalled bases, had a mean Phred below 15, or lacked an exact constant-primer or identifier match. High-quality paired reads were merged with COPE v1.2.5, and unique nucleotide sequences were defined as clonotypes. Clonotypes were aligned to IMGT TRBV, TRBD and TRBJ reference segments using MiTCR v1.1. The analysis included only V-J combinations with a frequency above 0.0001, which together covered 99% to 99.2% of the repertoires. A TCS score was defined as the ratio of F50 (clonal expansion) to E x V (chaos), with BLOSUM62-based TCRdist applied between CDR3 peptides within each V-J. Welch's t-statistics and random forest reduced fewer than 550 V-J features to 10 to 15, which were used in a naive Bayes classifier (R e1071). TCRdb ran its own pipeline on the public reads, namely fastp trimming at Q25 and MiXCR clone calling, and kept in-frame beta chains. Rows are unified per CDR3 protein, each entry keeping the most common DNA and genes. The V and J calls were not made by the authors but by TCRdb's processing. The sample data list approximately 600,000 distinct CDR3 sequences, and 11% to 15% of these were observed just once. In total, the top ten clones hold 5.8% of the sample.

This clonotype appeared many times. Its antigen has not been determined. The input lacks base qualities; no much larger clone sits a single base away. The full study reports these points: Most expanded thyroid clonotypes (frequency above 0.001) were also detected in blood, a finding suggesting that blood repertoires may reflect thyroid immune responses. During validation, the model predicted progression to ophthalmopathy a median of approximately 6.5 months ahead of onset, with around 70% sensitivity and around 72% specificity. A 13 V-J signature model separated ophthalmopathy from stable hyperthyroidism, with about 88% sensitivity and about 81% specificity in cross-validation and 80%/75% in testing. No statistical method was used to fix the sample size in advance, and group allocation was not hidden from the investigators.

The rearrangement joined TRBV7-2 to TRBJ2-3, with a tentative D gene TRBD2 over 5 matching bases. The material sequenced was blood. The clonotype was recovered from a woman aged 25 to 45 with Graves' hyperthyroidism that later progressed to Graves' ophthalmopathy. CDR3 loop: CASSLEPRLAASTDTQYF. The base sequence is TGTGCCAGCAGCTTAGAGCCCCGCCTAGCTGCTAGCACAGATACGCAGTATTTT.